These T cell receptor beta chains were read from a single sample in a study of shared clonotypes between healthy human individuals. Produced via immunoSEQ multiplex PCR; TCRdb's table is partial and in-frame only. This sample has about 2 million clones; approximately 94% occur once, and the top ten carry about 1.1%. The sample was naive CD8+ T cells sorted from blood. The origin of the receptors is a man between 18 and 35 years old in good health. Each CDR3 is given with its conserved first and last residue. The order of the fields is clone size, V gene, D gene, J gene, CDR3 protein, CDR3 DNA. The D gene is left open where the match is weak. Expanded clones get a size class; other rows say once, few or many, or leave the size out.

clone size: .; V gene: TRBV15; D gene: TRBD1; J gene: TRBJ1-4; CDR3 protein: CATSRDMWQGANNEKLFF; CDR3 DNA: TGTGCCACCAGCAGAGATATGTGGCAGGGGGCTAATAATGAAAAACTGTTTTTT
clone size: .; V gene: TRBV11-2; D gene: TRBD1; J gene: TRBJ2-1; CDR3 protein: CASSPGTGEDNEQFF; CDR3 DNA: TGTGCCAGCAGTCCCGGGACAGGGGAGGACAATGAGCAGTTCTTC
clone size: once; V gene: TRBV5-6; D gene: .; J gene: TRBJ2-7; CDR3 protein: CASSWDISYEQYF; CDR3 DNA: TGTGCCAGCAGCTGGGACATCTCCTACGAGCAGTACTTC
clone size: .; V gene: TRBV5-1; D gene: TRBD2; J gene: TRBJ2-2; CDR3 protein: CASSLAGASGVYNTGELFF; CDR3 DNA: TGCGCCAGCAGCTTGGCCGGGGCTAGCGGGGTCTATAACACCGGGGAGCTGTTTTTT
clone size: .; V gene: TRBV27; D gene: TRBD2; J gene: TRBJ2-7; CDR3 protein: CASSPRLAGAVSYEQYF; CDR3 DNA: TGTGCCAGCAGTCCCCGACTAGCGGGAGCGGTTTCCTACGAGCAGTACTTC
clone size: .; V gene: TRBV11-2; D gene: TRBD1; J gene: TRBJ1-6; CDR3 protein: CASSSRTGGHSPLHF; CDR3 DNA: TGTGCCAGCAGCTCGAGGACAGGGGGCCACTCACCCCTCCACTTT
clone size: .; V gene: TRBV5-6; D gene: TRBD2; J gene: TRBJ2-5; CDR3 protein: CASSLGTSGQETQYF; CDR3 DNA: TGTGCCAGCAGCTTAGGGACTAGCGGCCAAGAGACCCAGTACTTC
clone size: .; V gene: TRBV5-6; D gene: .; J gene: TRBJ1-1; CDR3 protein: CASGPSEVFTEAFF; CDR3 DNA: TGTGCCAGCGGGCCCAGCGAGGTTTTCACTGAAGCTTTCTTT
clone size: .; V gene: TRBV6-5; D gene: .; J gene: TRBJ1-6; CDR3 protein: CASSRTELTSPLHF; CDR3 DNA: TGTGCCAGCAGTCGAACAGAATTGACTTCTCCCCTCCACTTT
clone size: .; V gene: TRBV27; D gene: .; J gene: TRBJ2-7; CDR3 protein: CASSLKGPYEQYF; CDR3 DNA: TGTGCCAGCAGTTTAAAAGGGCCCTACGAGCAGTACTTC
clone size: .; V gene: TRBV7-9; D gene: .; J gene: TRBJ2-5; CDR3 protein: CASSDLLASKETQYF; CDR3 DNA: TGTGCCAGCAGCGATCTCTTGGCCAGTAAGGAGACCCAGTACTTC
clone size: .; V gene: TRBV5-1; D gene: TRBD1; J gene: TRBJ2-5; CDR3 protein: CASSLTGQGQETQYF; CDR3 DNA: TGCGCCAGCAGCTTAACGGGACAGGGGCAAGAGACCCAGTACTTC
clone size: .; V gene: TRBV13; D gene: .; J gene: TRBJ2-6; CDR3 protein: CASSLLSVGANVLTF; CDR3 DNA: TGTGCCAGCAGCTTACTCTCCGTGGGGGCCAACGTCCTGACTTTC
clone size: .; V gene: TRBV30; D gene: .; J gene: TRBJ2-2; CDR3 protein: CAWRWGINTGELFF; CDR3 DNA: TGTGCCTGGAGGTGGGGGATAAACACCGGGGAGCTGTTTTTT
clone size: .; V gene: TRBV9; D gene: .; J gene: TRBJ2-7; CDR3 protein: CASSVDQVGWEQYF; CDR3 DNA: TGTGCCAGCAGCGTAGATCAGGTTGGTTGGGAGCAGTACTTC
clone size: .; V gene: TRBV4-3; D gene: .; J gene: TRBJ1-1; CDR3 protein: CASSQDRLTMNTEAFF; CDR3 DNA: TGCGCCAGCAGCCAAGATAGGTTAACCATGAACACTGAAGCTTTCTTT
clone size: .; V gene: TRBV7-9; D gene: .; J gene: TRBJ2-1; CDR3 protein: CASSSDGDPSYNEQFF; CDR3 DNA: TGTGCCAGCAGCTCTGATGGAGACCCCTCCTACAATGAGCAGTTCTTC
clone size: once; V gene: TRBV29-1; D gene: .; J gene: TRBJ2-3; CDR3 protein: CSVRGLDTQYF; CDR3 DNA: TGCAGCGTCAGGGGTTTGGATACGCAGTATTTT
clone size: .; V gene: TRBV6-1; D gene: TRBD1; J gene: TRBJ2-7; CDR3 protein: CASSQGAGEQYF; CDR3 DNA: TGTGCCAGCAGTCAGGGGGCGGGCGAGCAGTACTTC
clone size: .; V gene: TRBV19; D gene: TRBD1; J gene: TRBJ1-5; CDR3 protein: CASSILDREDQPQHF; CDR3 DNA: TGTGCCAGTAGTATACTGGACAGGGAGGATCAGCCCCAGCATTTT
clone size: .; V gene: TRBV7-2; D gene: .; J gene: TRBJ2-7; CDR3 protein: CASSLGPQTSSYEQYF; CDR3 DNA: TGTGCCAGCAGCTTAGGTCCTCAAACGTCCTCCTACGAGCAGTACTTC
clone size: .; V gene: TRBV2; D gene: .; J gene: TRBJ2-7; CDR3 protein: CASRERYYEQYF; CDR3 DNA: TGTGCCAGCAGAGAGAGGTACTACGAGCAGTACTTC
clone size: .; V gene: TRBV27; D gene: .; J gene: TRBJ2-7; CDR3 protein: CASSLSWEGAREQYF; CDR3 DNA: TGTGCCAGCAGTTTAAGCTGGGAGGGGGCGCGTGAGCAGTACTTC
clone size: .; V gene: TRBV7-9; D gene: .; J gene: TRBJ2-5; CDR3 protein: CASSWGVDESETQYF; CDR3 DNA: TGTGCCAGCAGCTGGGGGGTGGACGAGTCAGAGACCCAGTACTTC
clone size: .; V gene: TRBV10-3; D gene: TRBD1; J gene: TRBJ2-7; CDR3 protein: CAISEAAGGNYEQYF; CDR3 DNA: TGTGCCATCAGTGAGGCGGCAGGGGGAAACTACGAGCAGTACTTC
clone size: .; V gene: TRBV6-5; D gene: .; J gene: TRBJ1-5; CDR3 protein: CASSYSGDSNQPQHF; CDR3 DNA: TGTGCCAGCAGTTACTCGGGGGATAGCAATCAGCCCCAGCATTTT
clone size: once; V gene: TRBV5-1; D gene: .; J gene: TRBJ2-7; CDR3 protein: CASSGGSYEQYF; CDR3 DNA: TGCGCCAGCAGCGGGGGGAGCTACGAGCAGTACTTC
clone size: .; V gene: TRBV11-2; D gene: TRBD2; J gene: TRBJ2-1; CDR3 protein: CASSLVRLAGRYNEQFF; CDR3 DNA: TGTGCCAGCAGCTTAGTCCGACTAGCGGGGCGATACAATGAGCAGTTCTTC
clone size: .; V gene: TRBV19; D gene: .; J gene: TRBJ1-2; CDR3 protein: CASSRGTAYGYTF; CDR3 DNA: TGTGCCAGTAGTCGTGGCACGGCTTATGGCTACACCTTC
clone size: .; V gene: TRBV5-1; D gene: .; J gene: TRBJ2-7; CDR3 protein: CASSLTGLRYEQYF; CDR3 DNA: TGCGCCAGCAGCTTGACGGGCCTAAGGTACGAGCAGTACTTC
clone size: .; V gene: TRBV7-9; D gene: .; J gene: TRBJ1-3; CDR3 protein: CASSFLPLSGNTIYF; CDR3 DNA: TGTGCCAGCAGCTTCCTGCCATTGTCTGGAAACACCATATATTTT
clone size: .; V gene: TRBV30; D gene: TRBD2; J gene: TRBJ2-7; CDR3 protein: CAWSGTSGPNYEQYF; CDR3 DNA: TGTGCCTGGAGTGGGACTAGCGGGCCTAATTACGAGCAGTACTTC
clone size: .; V gene: TRBV27; D gene: TRBD1; J gene: TRBJ2-1; CDR3 protein: CASSLSSGTGRSNEQFF; CDR3 DNA: TGTGCCAGCAGTTTATCGTCCGGGACAGGGAGGTCCAATGAGCAGTTCTTC
clone size: .; V gene: TRBV2; D gene: .; J gene: TRBJ1-2; CDR3 protein: CASSDTGSTNYGYTF; CDR3 DNA: TGTGCCAGCAGCGATACAGGGTCGACTAACTATGGCTACACCTTC
clone size: .; V gene: TRBV27; D gene: TRBD1; J gene: TRBJ1-2; CDR3 protein: CASSSGRGPHSYGYTF; CDR3 DNA: TGTGCCAGCAGTTCCGGGAGGGGGCCTCACTCCTATGGCTACACCTTC
clone size: .; V gene: TRBV4-3; D gene: TRBD1; J gene: TRBJ1-2; CDR3 protein: CASSQDQNRGWYGYTF; CDR3 DNA: TGCGCCAGCAGCCAAGATCAGAACAGGGGATGGTATGGCTACACCTTC
clone size: .; V gene: TRBV28; D gene: TRBD2; J gene: TRBJ2-3; CDR3 protein: CASRSGGTQYF; CDR3 DNA: TGTGCCAGCAGGAGCGGGGGTACGCAGTATTTT
clone size: .; V gene: TRBV25-1; D gene: .; J gene: TRBJ1-2; CDR3 protein: CASSALTANAFYGYTF; CDR3 DNA: TGTGCCAGCAGTGCCCTAACAGCCAATGCCTTCTATGGCTACACCTTC
clone size: .; V gene: TRBV29-1; D gene: .; J gene: TRBJ2-3; CDR3 protein: CSDYVGATDTQYF; CDR3 DNA: TGCAGCGACTATGTGGGAGCCACAGATACGCAGTATTTT
clone size: .; V gene: TRBV9; D gene: TRBD1; J gene: TRBJ2-3; CDR3 protein: CASSVAGGTGIDTQYF; CDR3 DNA: TGTGCCAGCAGCGTAGCTGGCGGGACAGGGATAGATACGCAGTATTTT
clone size: .; V gene: TRBV30; D gene: TRBD1; J gene: TRBJ1-2; CDR3 protein: CAWEIPGQDYFYGYTF; CDR3 DNA: TGTGCCTGGGAAATACCGGGACAGGATTACTTCTATGGCTACACCTTC